This TCR beta chain is from a study of T cells after yellow fever vaccination. Study-level results: The booster saw the reappearance of most primary-vaccination clones (approximately 96% CD4, 88% CD8). Abundant clonotypes (contaminants from the bulk population) could be present in FACS-sorted repertoires.

5'RACE template switching generated TCR cDNA, adding a universal primer site and UMIs. TCRdb recomputed calls from the 5' RACE reads with MiXCR, one row per CDR3 protein. The repertoire holds 200,000 to 300,000 distinct CDR3 sequences, over 10% seen once, with about 0.51% in the top ten. Remarks on this clonotype: The antigen is unknown.

Sample: CD4+ T cells sorted from PBMCs, taken 45 days after the yellow fever booster vaccination. This clonotype originated in a man aged 25-45 years who received the YFV17D yellow fever vaccine.

CDR3 protein: CASSLDGTVTYEQYF. DNA of the CDR3: TGCGCCAGCAGCTTGGATGGGACGGTAACCTACGAGCAGTACTTC. The J gene is TRBJ2-7, the V gene TRBV5-1; tentatively, D is TRBD1 or TRBD2 (5 bases each). The CDR3 runs to 15 residues. Trimming removed 0 bases from V and 2 bases from J, with 12 bases in between. Germline V lookup: CDR1 SGHRS, CDR2 YFSETQ.